Listed here is a single TCR beta chain. Its antigen remains undetermined. No per-base quality is available; no much larger clone lies one base away. This sample stems from a study of blood T cell repertoires in COVID-19 (dated by TCRdb to 2018 to 2021). About the investigation overall: Samples covering the acute and convalescent phases of COVID-19 were provided by collaborators in the United States, Italy and Spain. The material from the prospective study consisted of cDNA or gDNA derived from T cells, B-cell-depleted T cells, or PBMCs. Subjects who had been exposed to COVID-19, were actively infected with it, or had recovered from it provided the deeply sampled blood TCRbeta repertoires that made up the dataset. The repertoires were released in a freely available public database meant as a resource for research on the immune response to SARS-CoV-2. Samples came from the ongoing ImmuneRACE study (first 160 participants) plus 1,254 subjects from 6 global collaborators. A de-identified subject ID, COVID-19 status, age in years and sex were almost always included in the sample metadata. Where available, HLA class I and class II types were obtained from metadata supplied by the sample provider rather than from assay-based typing. Overall results and qualifications from the work: How much clinical and demographic metadata was included differed by source and by participant, and the metadata was provided uncurated.

The junction shows trimming of 0 bases on V and 0 bases on J, plus 9 bases between the germline ends. The CDR3 contains 15 residues, cysteine and phenylalanine counted. Just CDR3 DNA is preserved here, 45 bases in frame from base 1. CDR1 and CDR2, looked up from the germline V gene, are SQVTM and ANQGSEA. Each collaborating institution followed its own protocols to collect whole blood in K2EDTA tubes. Collaborator samples were shipped for TCRbeta analysis as frozen whole blood, isolated PBMCs, or DNA extracted from either sample type. TCRbeta CDR3 regions were amplified from genomic DNA using the immunoSEQ Assay, a bias-controlled multiplex PCR. The authors' analysis ran thus. Nucleated cell counts per sample were estimated from amplification of reference gene primers within the assay. Sequence reads were collapsed and filtered to measure the absolute abundance of every unique TCRbeta CDR3 rearrangement. For each sample, productive Simpson clonality was calculated as the square root of Simpson's diversity index over productive rearrangements. TCRdb stores this immuneACCESS table with in-frame sequences only. Part of the clones is absent; in the studies checked, under half of the shortfall reflects unresolved V genes, and no reason is known for the rest. V, J and clone size were drawn from that table, and D and trimming were deduced from the DNA. The sample data list 210,000 or so clones, and just under 85% of these were observed just once. The ten biggest clones cover roughly 5% of the sample.

Recombination linked TRBV29-1 to TRBJ2-1, with TRBD1 tentatively as D gene (6 bases match). The sample was peripheral blood. The TCR sequence derives from a woman aged 70 to 79 with active or convalescent COVID-19. The DNA is as follows: TGCAGCGTTGAAGAGGGGGCTAGCTCCTACAATGAGCAGTTCTTC. This encodes CSVEEGASSYNEQFF.